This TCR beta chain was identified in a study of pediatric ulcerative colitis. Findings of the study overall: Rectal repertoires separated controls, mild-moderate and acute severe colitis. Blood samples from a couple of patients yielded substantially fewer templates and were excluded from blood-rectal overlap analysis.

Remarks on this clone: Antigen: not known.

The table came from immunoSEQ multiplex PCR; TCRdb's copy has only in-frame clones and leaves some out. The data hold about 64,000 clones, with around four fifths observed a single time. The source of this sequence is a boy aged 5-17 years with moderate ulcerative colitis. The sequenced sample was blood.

The CDR3 DNA reads as TGTGCCAGCAGTGACGGGAGGCGAAGCACCGGGGAGCTGTTTTTT. It translates to CASSDGRRSTGELFF. The genes are TRBV25-1 and TRBJ2-2; TRBD2 agrees at 7 bases. Per the germline V gene, CDR1 is MGHDK and CDR2 is SYGVNS. This CDR3 has 15 amino acids. J lost 4 bases, V lost 3 bases, and 5 bases had no gene match.